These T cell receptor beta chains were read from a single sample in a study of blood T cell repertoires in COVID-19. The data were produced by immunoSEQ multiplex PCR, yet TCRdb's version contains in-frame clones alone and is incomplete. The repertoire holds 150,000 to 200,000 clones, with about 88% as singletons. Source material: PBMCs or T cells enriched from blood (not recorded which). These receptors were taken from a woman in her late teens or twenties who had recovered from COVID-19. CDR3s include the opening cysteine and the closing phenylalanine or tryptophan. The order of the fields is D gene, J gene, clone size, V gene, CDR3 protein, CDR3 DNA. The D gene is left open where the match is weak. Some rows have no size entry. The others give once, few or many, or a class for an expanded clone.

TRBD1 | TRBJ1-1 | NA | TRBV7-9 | CASSIFGQGAGNTEAFF | TGTGCCAGCAGCATTTTTGGACAGGGGGCGGGGAACACTGAAGCTTTCTTT
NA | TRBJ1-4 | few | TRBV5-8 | CASSSRGGATNEKLFF | TGTGCCAGCAGCTCAAGGGGAGGGGCAACTAATGAAAAACTGTTTTTT
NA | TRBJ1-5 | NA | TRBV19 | CASSAQKYSNQPQHF | TGTGCCAGTAGTGCTCAGAAATATAGCAATCAGCCCCAGCATTTT
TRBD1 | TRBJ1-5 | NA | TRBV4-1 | CASSQGEDRGSQPQHF | TGCGCCAGCAGCCAAGGTGAGGACAGGGGGTCTCAGCCCCAGCATTTT
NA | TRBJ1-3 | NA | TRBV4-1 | CASSDLSSGNTIYF | TGCGCCAGCAGCGACTTGTCCTCTGGAAACACCATATATTTT
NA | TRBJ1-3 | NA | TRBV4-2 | CASSQALEGNTIYF | TGTGCCAGCAGCCAAGCTTTGGAGGGAAACACCATATATTTT
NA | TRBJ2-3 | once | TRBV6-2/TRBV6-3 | CASSSSLTSTDTQYF | TGTGCCAGCAGTTCCTCCCTGACTAGCACAGATACGCAGTATTTT
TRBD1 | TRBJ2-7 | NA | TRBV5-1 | CASRLGQGSSYEQYF | TGCGCCAGCAGGTTGGGACAGGGTAGCTCCTACGAGCAGTACTTC
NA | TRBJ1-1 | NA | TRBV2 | CASSEGGLLSEAFF | TGTGCCAGCAGTGAAGGCGGCTTACTAAGTGAAGCTTTCTTT
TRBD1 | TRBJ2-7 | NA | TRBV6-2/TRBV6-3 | CASSTDRVSSYEQYF | TGTGCCAGCAGCACCGACAGGGTTTCCTCCTACGAGCAGTACTTC
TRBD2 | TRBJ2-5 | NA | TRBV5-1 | CASSLVGTSDQETQYF | TGCGCCAGCAGCTTGGTTGGGACTAGTGATCAAGAGACCCAGTACTTC
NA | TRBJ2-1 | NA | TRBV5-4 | CASTLLGRDSANEQFF | TGTGCCAGCACCCTTTTGGGGCGGGACAGCGCAAATGAGCAGTTCTTC
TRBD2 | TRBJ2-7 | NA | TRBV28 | CASSRRLAGGYEQYF | TGTGCCAGCAGTCGTCGACTAGCGGGAGGTTACGAGCAGTACTTC
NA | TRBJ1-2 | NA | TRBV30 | CAWSRDSANYGYTF | TGTGCCTGGAGTCGAGACAGCGCGAACTATGGCTACACCTTC
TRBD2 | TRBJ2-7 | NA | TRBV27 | CASSLGTSGSYEQYF | TGTGCCAGCAGTTTAGGGACTAGCGGCTCCTACGAGCAGTACTTC
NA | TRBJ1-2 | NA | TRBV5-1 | CASSLNNYYGYTF | TGCGCCAGCAGCTTGAATAACTACTATGGCTACACCTTC
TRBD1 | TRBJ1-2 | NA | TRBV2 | CASSVDRNYGYTF | TGTGCCAGCAGCGTGGACAGGAACTATGGCTACACCTTC
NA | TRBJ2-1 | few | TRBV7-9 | CASGWGLAFYNEQFF | TGTGCCAGTGGGTGGGGCCTAGCGTTTTACAATGAGCAGTTCTTC
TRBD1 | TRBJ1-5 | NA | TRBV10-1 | CAGAGGRERGRRHQPQHF | TGCGCCGGAGCAGGGGGCAGGGAGAGGGGTAGGAGGCATCAGCCCCAGCATTTT
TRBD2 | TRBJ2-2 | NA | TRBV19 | CASSMGLAGTGELFF | TGTGCCAGTAGTATGGGACTAGCGGGGACCGGGGAGCTGTTTTTT
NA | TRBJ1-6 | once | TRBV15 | CATSRDNSRNNSPLHF | TGTGCCACCAGCAGGGATAACAGTCGGAATAATTCACCCCTCCACTTT
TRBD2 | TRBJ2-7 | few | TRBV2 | CASAGAGGQPYEQYF | TGTGCCAGCGCTGGTGCGGGAGGCCAACCTTACGAGCAGTACTTC
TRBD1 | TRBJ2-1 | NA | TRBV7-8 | CASSSRRQGYNEQFF | TGTGCCAGCAGCTCCCGTAGACAGGGGTACAATGAGCAGTTCTTC
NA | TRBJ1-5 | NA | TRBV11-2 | CASSLEPRMGNQPQHF | TGTGCCAGCAGCTTAGAGCCGAGGATGGGCAATCAGCCCCAGCATTTT
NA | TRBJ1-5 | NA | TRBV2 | CASSEEQAYSNQPQHF | TGTGCCAGCAGTGAAGAACAGGCGTATAGCAATCAGCCCCAGCATTTT
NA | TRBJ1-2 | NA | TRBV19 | CASSIGSGTHTF | TGTGCCAGTAGTATAGGCAGCGGTACCCACACCTTC
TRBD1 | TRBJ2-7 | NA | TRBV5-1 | CASSLSLGTAYEQYF | TGCGCCAGCAGCTTGTCACTTGGGACAGCCTACGAGCAGTACTTC